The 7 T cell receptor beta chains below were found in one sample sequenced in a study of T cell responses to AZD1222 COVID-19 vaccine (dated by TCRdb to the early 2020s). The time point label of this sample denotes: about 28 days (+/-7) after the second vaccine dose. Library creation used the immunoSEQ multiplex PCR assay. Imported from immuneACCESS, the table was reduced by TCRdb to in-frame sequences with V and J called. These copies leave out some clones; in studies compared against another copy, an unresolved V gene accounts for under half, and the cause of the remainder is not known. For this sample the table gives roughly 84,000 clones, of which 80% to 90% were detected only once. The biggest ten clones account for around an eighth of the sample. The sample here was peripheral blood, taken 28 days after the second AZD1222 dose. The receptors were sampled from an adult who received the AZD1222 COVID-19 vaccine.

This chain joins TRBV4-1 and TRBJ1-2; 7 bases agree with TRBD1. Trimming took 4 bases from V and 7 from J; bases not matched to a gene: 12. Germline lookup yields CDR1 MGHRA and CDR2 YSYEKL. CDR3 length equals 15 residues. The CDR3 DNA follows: TGCGCCAGCAGCCCTATTCCGGGACAGCCTCCTGGCTACACCTTC. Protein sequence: CASSPIPGQPPGYTF.

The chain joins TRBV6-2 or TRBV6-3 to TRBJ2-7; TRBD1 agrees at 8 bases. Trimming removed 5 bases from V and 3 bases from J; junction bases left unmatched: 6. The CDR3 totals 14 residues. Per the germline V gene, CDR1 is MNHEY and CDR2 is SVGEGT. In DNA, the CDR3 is TGTGCCAGCAGTCGACTCGGACAGGGCTACGAGCAGTACGTC. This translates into CASSRLGQGYEQYV.

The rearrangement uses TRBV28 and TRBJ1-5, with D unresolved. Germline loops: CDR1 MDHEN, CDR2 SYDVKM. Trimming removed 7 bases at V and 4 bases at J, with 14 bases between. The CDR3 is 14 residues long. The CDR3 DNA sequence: TGTGCCAGCATTATAAAAACAGCTAATCAGCCCCAGCATTTT. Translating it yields CASIIKTANQPQHF.

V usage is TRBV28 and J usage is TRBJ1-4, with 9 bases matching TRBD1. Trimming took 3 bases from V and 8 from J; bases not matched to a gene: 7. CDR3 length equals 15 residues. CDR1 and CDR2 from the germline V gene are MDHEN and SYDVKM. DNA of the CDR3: TGTGCCAGCAGTTTGCGGACAGGGGTACGGGAAAAACTGTTTTTT. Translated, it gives CASSLRTGVREKLFF.

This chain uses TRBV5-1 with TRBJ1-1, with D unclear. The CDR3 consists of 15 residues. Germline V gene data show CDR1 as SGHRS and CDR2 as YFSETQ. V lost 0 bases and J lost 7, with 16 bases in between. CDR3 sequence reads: CASSLVLDPRGEAFF. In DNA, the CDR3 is TGCGCCAGCAGCTTGGTACTGGATCCCCGCGGTGAAGCTTTCTTT.

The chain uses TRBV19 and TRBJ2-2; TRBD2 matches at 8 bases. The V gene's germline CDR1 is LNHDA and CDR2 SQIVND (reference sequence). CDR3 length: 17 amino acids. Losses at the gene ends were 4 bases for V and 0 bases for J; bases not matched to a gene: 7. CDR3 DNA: TGTGCCAGTAGTACCTTACCGGGACTAGCGAACACCGGGGAGCTGTTTTTT. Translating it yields CASSTLPGLANTGELFF. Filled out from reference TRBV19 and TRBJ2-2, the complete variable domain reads DGGITQSPKYLFRKEGQNVTLSCEQNLNHDAMYWYRQDPGQGLRLIYYSQIVNDFQKGDIAEGYSVSREKKESFPLTVTSAQKNPTAFYLCASSTLPGLANTGELFFGEGSRLTVL.

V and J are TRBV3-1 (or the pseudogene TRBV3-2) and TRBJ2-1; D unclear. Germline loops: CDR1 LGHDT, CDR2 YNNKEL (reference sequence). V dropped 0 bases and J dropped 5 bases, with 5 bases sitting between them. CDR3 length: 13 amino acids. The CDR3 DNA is TGTGCCAGCAGCCAAGATCGACACAATGAGCAGTTCTTC. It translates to CASSQDRHNEQFF.